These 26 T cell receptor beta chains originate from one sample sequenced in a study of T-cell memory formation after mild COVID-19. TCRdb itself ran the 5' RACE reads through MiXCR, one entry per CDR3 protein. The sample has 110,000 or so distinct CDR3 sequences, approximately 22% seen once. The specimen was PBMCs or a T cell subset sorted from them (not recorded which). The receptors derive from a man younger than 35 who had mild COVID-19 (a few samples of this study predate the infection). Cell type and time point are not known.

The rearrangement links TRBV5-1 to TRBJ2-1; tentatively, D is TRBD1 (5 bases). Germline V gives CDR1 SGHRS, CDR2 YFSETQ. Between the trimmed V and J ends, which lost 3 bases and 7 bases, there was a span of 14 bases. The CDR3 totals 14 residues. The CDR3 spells CASSSKQGVNEQFF. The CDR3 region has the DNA TGCGCCAGCAGCTCCAAGCAAGGGGTGAATGAGCAGTTCTTC.

The CDR3 sequence is CASRGTLEGQTYNEQFF. In nucleotides, the CDR3 is TGTGCCAGCAGAGGCACTCTCGAGGGCCAGACCTACAATGAGCAGTTCTTC. The rearrangement uses TRBV6-2 or TRBV6-3 and TRBJ2-1, with D perhaps TRBD2 (5 bases). In germline, CDR1 is MNHEY, CDR2 SVGEGT. The V and J ends lost 6 bases and 2 bases respectively, with 20 bases between them. The CDR3 sequence is 17 residues long.

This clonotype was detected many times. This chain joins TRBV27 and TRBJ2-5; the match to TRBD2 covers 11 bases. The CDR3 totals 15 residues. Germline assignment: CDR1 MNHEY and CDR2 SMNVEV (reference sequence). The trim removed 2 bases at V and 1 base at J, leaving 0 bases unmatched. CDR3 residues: CASSLLAGGQETQYF. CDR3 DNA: TGTGCCAGCAGTTTACTAGCGGGGGGCCAAGAGACCCAGTACTTC.

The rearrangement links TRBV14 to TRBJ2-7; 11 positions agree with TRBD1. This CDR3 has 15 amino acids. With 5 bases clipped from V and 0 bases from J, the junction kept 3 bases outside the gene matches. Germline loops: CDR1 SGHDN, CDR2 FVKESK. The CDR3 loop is CASSWGQGGSYEQYF. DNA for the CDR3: TGTGCCAGCAGCTGGGGACAGGGGGGCTCCTACGAGCAGTACTTC.

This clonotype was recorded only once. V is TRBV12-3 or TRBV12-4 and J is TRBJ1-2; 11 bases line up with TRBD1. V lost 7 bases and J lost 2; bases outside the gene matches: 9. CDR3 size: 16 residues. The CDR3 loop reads CASTGQGATLNYGYTF. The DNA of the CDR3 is TGTGCCAGCACCGGACAGGGGGCGACCTTGAACTATGGCTACACCTTC.

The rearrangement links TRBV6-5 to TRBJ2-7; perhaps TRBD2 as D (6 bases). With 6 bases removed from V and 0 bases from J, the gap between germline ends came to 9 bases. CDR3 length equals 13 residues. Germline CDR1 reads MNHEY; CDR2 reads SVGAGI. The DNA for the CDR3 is TGTGCCAGCAGCGCGGGACCCTCCTACGAGCAGTACTTC. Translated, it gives CASSAGPSYEQYF.

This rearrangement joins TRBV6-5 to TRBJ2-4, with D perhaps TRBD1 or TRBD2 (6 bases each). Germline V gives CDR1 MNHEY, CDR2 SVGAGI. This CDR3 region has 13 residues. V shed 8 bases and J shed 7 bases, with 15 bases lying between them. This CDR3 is CASGGGSWNIQYF. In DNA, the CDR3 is TGTGCCAGCGGAGGGGGGAGTTGGAACATTCAGTACTTC.

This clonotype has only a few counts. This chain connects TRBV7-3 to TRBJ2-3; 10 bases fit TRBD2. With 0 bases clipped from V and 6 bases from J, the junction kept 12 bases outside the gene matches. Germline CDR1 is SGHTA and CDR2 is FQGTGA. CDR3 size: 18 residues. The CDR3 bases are TGTGCCAGCAGCTTAACTAGGAAGGGGCTAGCGGGGGCGGATACGCAGTATTTT. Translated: CASSLTRKGLAGADTQYF.

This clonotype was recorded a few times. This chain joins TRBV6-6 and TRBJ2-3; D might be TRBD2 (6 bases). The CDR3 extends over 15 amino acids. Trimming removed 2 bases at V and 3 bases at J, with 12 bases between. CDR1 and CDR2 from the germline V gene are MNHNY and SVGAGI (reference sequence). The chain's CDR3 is CASSYGGLITDTQYF. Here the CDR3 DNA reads TGTGCCAGCAGTTACGGGGGGTTGATAACAGATACGCAGTATTTT.

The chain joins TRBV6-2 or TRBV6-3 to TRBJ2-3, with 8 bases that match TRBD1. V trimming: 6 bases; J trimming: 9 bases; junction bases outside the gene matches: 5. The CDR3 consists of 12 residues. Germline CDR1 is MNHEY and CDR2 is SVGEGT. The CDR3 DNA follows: TGTGCCAGCAGCCTTCCAGGGGGCACGCAGTATTTT. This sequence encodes CASSLPGGTQYF.

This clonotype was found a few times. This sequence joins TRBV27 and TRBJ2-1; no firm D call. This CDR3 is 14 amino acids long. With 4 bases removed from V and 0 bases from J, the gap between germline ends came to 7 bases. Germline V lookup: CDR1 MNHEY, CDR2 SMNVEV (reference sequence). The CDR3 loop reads CASSSSYSYNEQFF. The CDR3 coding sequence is TGTGCCAGCAGTTCGAGTTACTCCTACAATGAGCAGTTCTTC.

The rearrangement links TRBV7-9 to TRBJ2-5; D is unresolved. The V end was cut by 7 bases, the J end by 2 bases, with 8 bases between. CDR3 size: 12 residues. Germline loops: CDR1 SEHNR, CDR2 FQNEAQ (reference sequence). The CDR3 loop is CASTIGQETQYF. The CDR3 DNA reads TGTGCCAGCACCATCGGTCAAGAGACCCAGTACTTC.

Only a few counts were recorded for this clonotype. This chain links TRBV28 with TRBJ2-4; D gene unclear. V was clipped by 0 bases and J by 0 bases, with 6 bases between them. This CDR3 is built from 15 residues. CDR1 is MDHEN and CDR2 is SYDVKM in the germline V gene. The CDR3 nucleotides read TGTGCCAGCAGTTTATGGAGGTTAGCCAAAAACATTCAGTACTTC. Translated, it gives CASSLWRLAKNIQYF.

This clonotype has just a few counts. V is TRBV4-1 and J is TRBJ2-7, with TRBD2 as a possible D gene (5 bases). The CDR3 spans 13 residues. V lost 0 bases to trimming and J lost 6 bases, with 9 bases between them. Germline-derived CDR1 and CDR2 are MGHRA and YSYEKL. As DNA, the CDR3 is TGCGCCAGCAGCCAAGAAGGTGCGGGCGAGCAGTACGTC. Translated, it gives CASSQEGAGEQYV.

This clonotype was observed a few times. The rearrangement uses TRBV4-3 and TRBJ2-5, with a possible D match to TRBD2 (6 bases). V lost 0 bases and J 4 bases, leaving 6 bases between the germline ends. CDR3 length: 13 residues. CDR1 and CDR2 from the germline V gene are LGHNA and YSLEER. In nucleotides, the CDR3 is TGCGCCAGCAGCCAAGACGGGAGAGAGACCCAGTACTTC. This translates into CASSQDGRETQYF.

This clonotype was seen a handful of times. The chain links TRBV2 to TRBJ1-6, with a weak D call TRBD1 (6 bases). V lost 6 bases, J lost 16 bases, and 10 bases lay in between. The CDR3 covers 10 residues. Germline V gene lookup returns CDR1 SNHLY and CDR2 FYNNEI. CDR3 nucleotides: TGTGCCAGCAGGGACAGTGCACTCCACTTT. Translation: CASRDSALHF. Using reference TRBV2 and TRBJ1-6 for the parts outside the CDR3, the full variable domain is EPEVTQTPSHQVTQMGQEVILRCVPISNHLYFYWYRQILGQKVEFLVSFYNNEISEKSEIFDDQFSVERPDGSNFTLKIRSTKLEDSAMYFCASRDSALHFGNGTRLTVT.

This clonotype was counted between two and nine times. The CDR3 reads CASSQWEGKTEAFF. The DNA of the CDR3 is TGCGCCAGCAGCCAATGGGAGGGGAAAACTGAAGCTTTCTTT. V and J are TRBV4-1 and TRBJ1-1; a weak D match, TRBD1 (5 bases). The CDR3 length is 14 residues. Trimming cost V 2 bases and J 5 bases, with 12 bases left between them. Germline V gene data show CDR1 as MGHRA and CDR2 as YSYEKL.

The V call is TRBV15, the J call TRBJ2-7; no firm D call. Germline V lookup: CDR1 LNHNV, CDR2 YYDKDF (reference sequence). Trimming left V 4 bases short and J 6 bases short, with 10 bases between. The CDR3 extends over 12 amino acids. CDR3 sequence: CATSTVLGEQYF. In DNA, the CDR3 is TGTGCCACCAGCACTGTTTTGGGCGAGCAGTACTTC.

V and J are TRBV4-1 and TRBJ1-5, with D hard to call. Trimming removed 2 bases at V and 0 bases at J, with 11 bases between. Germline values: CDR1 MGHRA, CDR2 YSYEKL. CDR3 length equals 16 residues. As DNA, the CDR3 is TGCGCCAGCAGCCAATATCCCCTGGATAGCAATCAGCCCCAGCATTTT. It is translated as CASSQYPLDSNQPQHF.

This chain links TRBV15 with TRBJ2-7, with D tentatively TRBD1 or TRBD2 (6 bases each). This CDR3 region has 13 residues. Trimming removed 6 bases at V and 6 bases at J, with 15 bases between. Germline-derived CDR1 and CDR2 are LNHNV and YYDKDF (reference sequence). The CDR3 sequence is CATRKGGGIEQYV. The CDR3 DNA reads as TGTGCCACCAGGAAAGGAGGGGGGATCGAGCAGTACGTC.

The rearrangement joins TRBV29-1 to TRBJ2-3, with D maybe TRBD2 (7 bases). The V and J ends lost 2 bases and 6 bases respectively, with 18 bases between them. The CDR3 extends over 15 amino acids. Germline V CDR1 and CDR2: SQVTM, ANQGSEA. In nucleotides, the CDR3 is TGCAGCGTTGAAACCGGGGGGCATTCGGGGGATACGCAGTATTTT. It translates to CSVETGGHSGDTQYF.

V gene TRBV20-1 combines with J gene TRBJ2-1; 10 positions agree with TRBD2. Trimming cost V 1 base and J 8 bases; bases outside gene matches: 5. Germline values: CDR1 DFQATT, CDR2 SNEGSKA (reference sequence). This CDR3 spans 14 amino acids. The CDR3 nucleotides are TGCAGTGCTAGAGCGAGCGGGGGGGCCCATGAGCAGTTCTTC. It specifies CSARASGGAHEQFF.

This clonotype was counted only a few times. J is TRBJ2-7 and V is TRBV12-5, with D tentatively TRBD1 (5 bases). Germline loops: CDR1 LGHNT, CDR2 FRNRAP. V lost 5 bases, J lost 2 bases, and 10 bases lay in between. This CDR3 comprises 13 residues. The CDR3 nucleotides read TGTGCTAGTGGTGTCGACAGAGCCTACGAGCAGTACTTC. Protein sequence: CASGVDRAYEQYF.

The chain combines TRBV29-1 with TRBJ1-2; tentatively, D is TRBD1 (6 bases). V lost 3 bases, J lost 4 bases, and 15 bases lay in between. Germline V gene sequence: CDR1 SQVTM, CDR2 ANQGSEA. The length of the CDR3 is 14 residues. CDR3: CSVEPTGQGYGYTF. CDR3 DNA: TGCAGCGTTGAGCCCACAGGGCAGGGCTATGGCTACACCTTC.

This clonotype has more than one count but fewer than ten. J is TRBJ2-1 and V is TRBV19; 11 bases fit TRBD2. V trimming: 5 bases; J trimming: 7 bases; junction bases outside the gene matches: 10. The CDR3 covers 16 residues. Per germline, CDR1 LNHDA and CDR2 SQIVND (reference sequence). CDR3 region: CASSQTSGVLWNEQFF. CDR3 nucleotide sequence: TGTGCCAGTAGTCAGACTAGCGGGGTACTTTGGAATGAGCAGTTCTTC.

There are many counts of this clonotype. CDR3 nucleotides: TGTGCCAGCAGCCAAGGGGGGAGCAACAATGAGCAGTTCTTC. It is translated as CASSQGGSNNEQFF. This chain links TRBV3-1 with TRBJ2-1; D may be TRBD1 or TRBD2 (5 bases each). Germline CDR1 reads LGHDT; CDR2 reads YNNKEL (reference sequence). Trimming cost V 1 base and J 5 bases, with 9 bases left between them. This CDR3 contains 14 residues.